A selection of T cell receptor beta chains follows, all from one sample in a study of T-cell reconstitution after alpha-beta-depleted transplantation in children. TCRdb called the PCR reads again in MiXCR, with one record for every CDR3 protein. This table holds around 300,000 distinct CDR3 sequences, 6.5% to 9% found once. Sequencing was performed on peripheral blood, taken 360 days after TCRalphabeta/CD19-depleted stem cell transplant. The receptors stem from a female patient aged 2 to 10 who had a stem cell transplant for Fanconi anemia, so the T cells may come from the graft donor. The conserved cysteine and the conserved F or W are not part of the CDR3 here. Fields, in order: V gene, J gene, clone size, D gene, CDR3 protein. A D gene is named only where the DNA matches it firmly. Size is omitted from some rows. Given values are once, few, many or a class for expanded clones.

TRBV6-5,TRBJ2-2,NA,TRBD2,ASSYLSKKLAGVAGELF
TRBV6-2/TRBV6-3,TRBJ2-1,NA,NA,APSLPRMFPDNEQF
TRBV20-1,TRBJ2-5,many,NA,SARWALQETQY
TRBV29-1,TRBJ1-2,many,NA,SVGGRDYGYT
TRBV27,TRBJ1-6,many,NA,ASSLSGAFGNSPLH
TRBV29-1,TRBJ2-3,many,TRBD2,SVVGEGLTDTQY
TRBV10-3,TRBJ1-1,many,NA,AISPPGKNTEAF
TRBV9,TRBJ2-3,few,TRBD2,ASSVSGGTRSHTDTQY
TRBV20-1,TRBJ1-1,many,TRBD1,SARQGVNTEAF
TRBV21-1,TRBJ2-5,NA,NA,ASSKDGAEPQETQY
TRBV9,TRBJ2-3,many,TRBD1,ASSVLDRGRTDTQY
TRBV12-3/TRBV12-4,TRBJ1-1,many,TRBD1,ASSPGQGVYTEAF
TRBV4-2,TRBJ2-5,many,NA,ASSQDRFRKTQY
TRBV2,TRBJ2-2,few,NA,ASNFRGDTGELF
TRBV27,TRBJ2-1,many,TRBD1,ASSPGTGLFNEQF
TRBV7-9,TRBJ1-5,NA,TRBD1,ASSSDREWQPQH
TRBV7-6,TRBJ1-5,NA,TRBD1,ASSLGQGKLGQPQH
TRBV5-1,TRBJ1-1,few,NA,ASSSAMGNTEAF
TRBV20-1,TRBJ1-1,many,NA,SARIRQTVDPTEAF
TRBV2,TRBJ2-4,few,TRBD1,ASGDREGLAKNIQY
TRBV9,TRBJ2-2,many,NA,ASSTRARVGELF
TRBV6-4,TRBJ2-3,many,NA,ASSVRGTVTDTQY
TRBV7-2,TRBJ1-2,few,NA,ASSLVSSYGYT
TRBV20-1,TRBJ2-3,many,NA,SALWTPNTDTQY
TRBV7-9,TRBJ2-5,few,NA,ASSSEQETQY
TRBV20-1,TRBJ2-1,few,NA,SAPKPGTPYNEQF
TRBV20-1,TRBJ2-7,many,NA,SASGTESPYEQY
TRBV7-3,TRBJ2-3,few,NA,ASSLTDEDTQY
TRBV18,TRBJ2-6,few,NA,ASSSDTVWASGANVLT
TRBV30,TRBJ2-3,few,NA,AWEGITDTQY
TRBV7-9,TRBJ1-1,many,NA,ASSLRTVRGNTEAF
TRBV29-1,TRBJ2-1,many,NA,SVDGLAAYNEQF
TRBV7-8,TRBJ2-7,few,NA,ASRSGQNEQY
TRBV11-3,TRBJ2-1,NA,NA,ASSLGRGTNEQF
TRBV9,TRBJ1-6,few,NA,ASSPRVEAYNSPLH
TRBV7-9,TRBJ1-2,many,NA,ASSPRRGSYGYT
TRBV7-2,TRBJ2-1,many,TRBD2,ASSLVGLAGSYNEQF
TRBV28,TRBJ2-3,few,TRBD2,ASSYISGGAPSTDTQY
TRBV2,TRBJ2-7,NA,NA,ASSPTDTSYGQY
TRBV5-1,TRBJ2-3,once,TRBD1,ASSLGQGGKGTDTQY
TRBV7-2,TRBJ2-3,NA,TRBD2,ASSRTRGLAGWQY
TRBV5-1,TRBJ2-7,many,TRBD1,ASSPRQGSNEQY
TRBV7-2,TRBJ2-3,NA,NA,ASLLRALTDTQY
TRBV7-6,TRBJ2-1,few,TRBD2,ASGVAGGRDEQF
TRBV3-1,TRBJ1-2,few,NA,ASSPLMRGVYGYT
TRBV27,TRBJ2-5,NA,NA,ASSKGRKETQY
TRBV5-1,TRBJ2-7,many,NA,ASSLAEGGSPTGEQY
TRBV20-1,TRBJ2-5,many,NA,SAAWRGETQY
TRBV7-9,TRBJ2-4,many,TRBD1,ASSLTFKTGRNIQY
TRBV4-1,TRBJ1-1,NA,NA,ASRKTGDTEAF
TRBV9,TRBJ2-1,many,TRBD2,ASSVASGRANEQF
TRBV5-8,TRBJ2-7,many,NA,ASSFGTTTYEQY